Many counts were recorded for the clone carrying this T cell receptor beta chain. Its antigen is not known. The genes and germline here are from mouse. Read coverage stops 4 residues before the CDR3 terminus; the germline J gene supplies the remainder. V lost 0 bases and J 0 bases, leaving 8 bases between the germline ends. The germline CDR1 and CDR2 sequences are NSQYPW and LRSPGD (reference sequence). The CDR3 runs 15 residues. This entry is derived from a study of CD8+ T cells in alopecia areata. As for the study in general: C3H/HeJ donors with spontaneous alopecia, 6-12 months old, supplied skin grafts to roughly 7-11-week-old female C3H/HeJ mice. Overall study results and limits: Lesional scalp, notably in alopecia totalis/universalis, had clonality above that of normal scalp. Scalp samples also yield sequences of resident alphabeta T cells from normal skin. Clarity of TCR sharing across patients fell short of that in mice, possibly HLA-related.

The sequencing template was cDNA reverse transcribed from extracted RNA. Sequencing was performed with immunoSEQ multiplex PCR; in TCRdb, only in-frame clones are kept and a portion is missing. There are about 120,000 clones in the sample, none observed a single time. V gene TRBV1 combines with J gene TRBJ1-1, with D possibly matching TRBD1 (5 bases). The specimen was lesional skin. This sequence was found in a C3H/HeJ mouse with alopecia areata. MHC haplotype of the mouse line: H2-k. CDR3 DNA, as far as it was read: TGCACCTGCAGTGCAGATTCCAGGGAGAACACA. Translation: CTCSADSRENT. The whole CDR3 sequence reads CTCSADSRENTEVFF.